This TCR beta chain is from a study of blood T cells in healthy people across ages. Whole-study findings and limits: Changes seen in expanded clonotypes were possibly confounded by donor CMV status left unknown.

It was with a sample-barcoded 5' primer and a J-beta primer mix that a second PCR of roughly 7 to 12 cycles was run. A template-switch adaptor containing 12 random nucleotides labeled each cDNA molecule. Each CDR3 protein gets one entry after TCRdb re-called the 5' RACE reads with MiXCR. The sample holds about 1.8 million distinct CDR3 sequences, roughly 49% seen once. This clonotype was detected only a few times. The antigen remains undetermined. Sample: blood. This receptor was taken from a woman between 40 and 55 years old in good health.

This chain's CDR3 is CASSQEGGGEGNQETQYF. The CDR3, as DNA: TGCGCCAGCAGCCAAGAAGGGGGCGGGGAAGGGAACCAAGAGACCCAGTACTTC. The chain uses TRBV4-3 and TRBJ2-5; TRBD1 is a possible D gene (7 bases). Germline CDR1 reads LGHNA; CDR2 reads YSLEER. V dropped 0 bases and J dropped 0 bases, with 17 bases sitting between them. The length of the CDR3 is 18 residues.